This record concerns one T cell receptor beta chain sequence. Its matching antigen is unknown. This sample is drawn from a study of shared clonotypes between healthy human individuals. General study findings and limits: Sampling covered blood only; tissue repertoires likely differ.

Unsorted samples, those not sorted, used approximately 100 million PBMCs for genomic DNA. Input per replicate PCR of unsorted PBMC was around 300 ng DNA, corresponding to 32,000 or so T cell genomes. Libraries were prepared by immunoSEQ multiplex PCR; TCRdb keeps only in-frame clonotypes and omits some of them. Of fewer than 600,000 clones detected, around three quarters appear once; the ten largest clones hold 12%. The CDR3 spans 15 residues. Germline CDR1 is MDHEN and CDR2 is SYDVKM. V gave up 4 bases and J gave up 2 bases; unmatched junction bases: 7. The receptor's source is a woman aged 40 to 49 in good health. Some clones in this sample may be carry-over from other donors' samples. The sequencing input was PBMCs. The genes are TRBV28 and TRBJ1-2; TRBD1 aligns across 7 bases. CDR3 protein: CASSSPAGGNYGYTF. The CDR3 DNA sequence: TGTGCCAGCAGTTCTCCGGCAGGGGGGAACTATGGCTACACCTTC.